This entry is about one TCR beta chain. One end of the junction does not line up with germline, which may come from a read error. The data stem from a study of CD8 T cells in ankylosing spondylitis. MiXCR, run by TCRdb on the 5' RACE reads, gives a single entry per CDR3 protein. The top ten clones hold roughly 3.6% of a sample with some 300,000 distinct CDR3 sequences, more than 20% of them seen once. The CDR3 contains 14 residues. Germline V CDR1 and CDR2: SGHRS, YFSETQ. V gene TRBV5-1 combines with J gene TRBJ2-3; no reliable D call. This clonotype originated in a female donor with ankylosing spondylitis or in good health (not recorded which). Sequenced material: blood, either unsorted or a sorted T cell fraction (not recorded which). The CDR3 sequence: CASTLKQYTDTQYF. In DNA, the CDR3 is TGCGCCAGCACCTTGAAGCAATACACAGATACGCAGTATTTT.